The clone carrying this TCR beta chain was recorded at least ten times. The record originates from a study of T cells after yellow fever vaccination. A single record per CDR3 protein comes from TCRdb applying MiXCR to the 5' RACE reads. The profile shows roughly 340,000 distinct CDR3 sequences, 3% to 4.5% of them singletons. V was cut by 8 bases and J by 6 bases, with 20 bases left in between. The CDR3 has 15 residues. Germline values: CDR1 MNHEY, CDR2 SVGEGT. The clonotype comes from a man aged 18-30 years who received the YFV17D yellow fever vaccine. The V and J genes are TRBV6-2 or TRBV6-3 and TRBJ2-1, with D possibly being TRBD1 or TRBD2 (7 bases each). The input for sequencing was PBMCs, taken 5 days after the yellow fever booster vaccination. DNA of the CDR3: TGTGCCAGCCACGGAGGGGGCGGGGGCGGCAATGAGCAGTTCTTC. Translation: CASHGGGGGGNEQFF.